This TCR beta chain comes out of a study of post-analysis software for immune sequencing data. As for the study in general: Patients with relapsing-remitting, secondary progressive and progressive-relapsing multiple sclerosis courses were all represented.

This clonotype was seen only once. The target antigen is unknown. General observations from the study: Patients used about five TRBV segments, including TRBV5-6, TRBV5-1 and TRBV20-1, more often than controls. Analysis by F measure revealed that same-batch samples clustered strongly together. In multiple sclerosis, normalized Chao1 diversity was significantly below that of controls.

Unique molecular identifiers were built into the TCR beta cDNA libraries. From roughly 1 to 10 million T cells, a few hundred thousand cDNA molecules were obtained. Using its own MiXCR run on the PCR reads, TCRdb lists one record per CDR3 protein. The repertoire holds about 810,000 distinct CDR3 sequences, with approximately 53% as singletons. The CDR3 has 13 amino acids. The V and J ends lost 2 bases and 0 bases respectively, with 5 bases between them. Germline loops: CDR1 ENHRY, CDR2 SYGVKD. This receptor was taken from a girl aged 10 to 17 with multiple sclerosis. The specimen was blood. This chain joins TRBV10-3 and TRBJ2-7; no clear D. This chain's CDR3 is CAISEVDSYEQYF. The CDR3 DNA follows: TGTGCCATCAGTGAGGTAGACTCCTACGAGCAGTACTTC.